Sequencing of this T cell receptor (beta chain) was carried out in a study of Ad26.COV2.S vaccination and SARS-CoV-2 variants. The assay was immunoSEQ multiplex PCR, and TCRdb's table has in-frame clones only and misses some. The sample lists nearly 400,000 clones; approximately 89% were seen once. With V trimmed by 6 bases and J by 6 bases, 8 bases remained unmatched. The CDR3 has 14 amino acids. From germline, CDR1 is MDHEN and CDR2 SYDVKM. The treatment: over 15 received Ad26.COV2.S at low or high dose, single or two shots; roughly five received placebo; per-sample allocation not given. After the first vaccine or placebo injection, samples were drawn on day 63.

This clonotype was obtained from a person aged 18-65 years who received the Ad26.COV2.S COVID-19 vaccine or a placebo. The chain joins TRBV28 to TRBJ2-1, with 7 positions matching TRBD2. The sequencing used peripheral blood, collected in a trial of Ad26.COV2.S vaccine versus placebo. The CDR3 protein is CASSITSDGNEQFF. DNA of the CDR3: TGTGCCAGCAGCATTACTAGCGACGGCAATGAGCAGTTCTTC.